These 25 T cell receptor beta chains came from one sample sequenced in a study of identical twins (dated by TCRdb to 2016 to 2017). The library came from 5' RACE. Sequencing took place on an Illumina HiSeq 2000. TCRdb trimmed the raw reads at Q25, called clones with MiXCR and kept productive beta chains. Duplicate CDR3 protein sequences are folded into a single record with the most common DNA and genes. The sample has approximately 620,000 distinct CDR3 sequences on record, more than 6.5% of them singletons. Jointly, the top ten make up approximately 0.94% of the sample. The same sample was also used in a study of yellow fever vaccine responses in identical twins.

The specimen sequenced was PBMCs. These receptors all come from a woman aged 18-35 years in good health.

This clonotype was detected ten times or more. The chain recombines TRBV4-3 with TRBJ2-2; tentatively, D is TRBD2 (5 bases). The ends were cut back, 0 bases at V and 3 bases at J, with 8 bases in the middle. The CDR3 runs 15 residues. Germline V gene lookup returns CDR1 LGHNA and CDR2 YSLEER. The CDR3: CASSQEKRHTGELFF. The CDR3 coding sequence is TGCGCCAGCAGCCAAGAAAAGCGGCACACCGGGGAGCTGTTTTTT.

This clonotype turned up a few times. The CDR3, as DNA: TGTGCCAGCACTGGACAGGGACTAAGCAATCAGCCCCAGCATTTT. Amino acids: CASTGQGLSNQPQHF. This rearrangement joins TRBV6-1 to TRBJ1-5; 8 nucleotides match TRBD1. J was trimmed by 1 base and V by 7 bases; bases with no gene match: 6. Germline loops: CDR1 MNHNS, CDR2 SASEGT. The CDR3 loop spans 15 amino acids.

This clonotype was seen more than once but under ten times. This chain links TRBV20-1 with TRBJ2-7; no firm D call. The CDR3 is made up of 14 amino acids. V was clipped by 4 bases and J by 3 bases, with 16 bases between them. The germline V gene encodes CDR1 DFQATT and CDR2 SNEGSKA (reference sequence). CDR3: CSAKGSATYYEQYF. The CDR3 DNA follows: TGCAGTGCTAAAGGTTCAGCGACTTACTACGAGCAGTACTTC.

This clonotype was observed many times. The chain combines TRBV12-3 or TRBV12-4 with TRBJ1-1; D is perhaps TRBD1 (5 bases). CDR3 size: 12 residues. V lost 3 bases and J lost 4, with 6 bases in between. CDR3: CASSFQGTEAFF. CDR3 sequence (DNA): TGTGCCAGCAGTTTCCAGGGCACTGAAGCTTTCTTT.

The gene calls are TRBV6-2 or TRBV6-3 and TRBJ2-7; a weak D match, TRBD2 (6 bases). V dropped 1 base and J dropped 3 bases, with 10 bases sitting between them. The CDR3 has 14 residues. CDR1 is MNHEY, CDR2 SVGEGT, per germline. The CDR3 DNA is TGTGCCAGCAGTTACTTCTCCGGGGGCTACGAGCAGTACTTC. This sequence encodes CASSYFSGGYEQYF.

This clonotype was picked up a small number of times. The rearrangement uses TRBV12-3 or TRBV12-4 and TRBJ1-2; D not resolved. The V and J ends lost 6 bases and 0 bases respectively, with 17 bases between them. CDR3 length: 16 amino acids. The CDR3 region is CASSMGAGQANYGYTF. CDR3 bases: TGTGCCAGCAGCATGGGCGCAGGCCAAGCTAACTATGGCTACACCTTC.

This CDR3 is CASSVASGGHNEQFF. The DNA of the CDR3 is TGTGCCAGCAGCGTAGCTAGCGGGGGACACAATGAGCAGTTCTTC. The chain carries TRBV9 and TRBJ2-1; 10 nucleotides match TRBD2. Germline lookup yields CDR1 SGDLS and CDR2 YYNGEE. Losses at the gene ends were 0 bases for V and 5 bases for J; bases not matched to a gene: 2. This CDR3 comprises 15 residues.

V usage is TRBV20-1 and J usage is TRBJ2-5, with D possibly being TRBD1 or TRBD2 (6 bases each). This CDR3 comprises 13 residues. The germline V and J ends were trimmed by 2 bases and 4 bases, with 11 bases remaining between them. Per germline, CDR1 DFQATT and CDR2 SNEGSKA (reference sequence). The CDR3 is CSARRGPGETQYF. The CDR3 bases are TGCAGTGCTAGACGGGGGCCGGGAGAGACCCAGTACTTC.

This clonotype was recorded a few times. V and J are TRBV27 and TRBJ2-7, with D unclear. This CDR3 spans 11 amino acids. Trimming took off 0 bases at V and 7 bases at J, with 4 bases between the two ends. Germline V lookup: CDR1 MNHEY, CDR2 SMNVEV (reference sequence). CDR3 loop: CASSLSVEQYF. CDR3 sequence (DNA): TGTGCCAGCAGTTTATCAGTTGAGCAGTACTTC.

This clonotype turned up a few times. This chain joins TRBV20-1 and TRBJ2-1, with no clear D. The germline V gene encodes CDR1 DFQATT and CDR2 SNEGSKA (reference sequence). Trimming removed 1 base at V and 0 bases at J, with 13 bases between. The CDR3 loop spans 16 amino acids. DNA of the CDR3: TGCAGTGCTAGAGTCACGAGCGTTTACTCCTACAATGAGCAGTTCTTC. This gives the protein CSARVTSVYSYNEQFF.

The chain joins TRBV20-1 to TRBJ2-1, with 10 bases that match TRBD2. V shed 1 base and J 15 bases; nucleotides not matched to a gene: 9. The CDR3 has 13 residues. Germline CDR1 DFQATT, CDR2 SNEGSKA (reference sequence). CDR3 in DNA: TGCAGTGCTAGAGCCGCTAGCGGGAGTGGTACGTTCTTC. It yields the protein CSARAASGSGTFF.

This rearrangement joins TRBV28 to TRBJ1-4; D remains ambiguous. The CDR3 consists of 12 residues. V was pared by 7 bases and J by 3 bases, with 6 bases between. Per germline, CDR1 MDHEN and CDR2 SYDVKM. CDR3 coding DNA: TGTGCCAGCACCAGTGCTAATGAAAAACTGTTTTTT. Protein sequence: CASTSANEKLFF.

The table lists this clonotype with a few counts. This chain links TRBV29-1 with TRBJ2-5; tentatively, D is TRBD1 (6 bases). Germline lookup yields CDR1 SQVTM and CDR2 ANQGSEA. The CDR3 has 12 amino acids. Deletions cut 1 base from V and 5 bases from J, with 8 bases between. In nucleotides, the CDR3 is TGCAGCGTTGAAGGCCAGGGGGAGACCCAGTACTTC. Its translation: CSVEGQGETQYF.

This clonotype was counted ten times or more. The CDR3 region has the DNA TGTGCCAGCAGCCTTGGACTAGCGACTCACGAGCAGTTCTTC. Amino acids: CASSLGLATHEQFF. The genes are TRBV7-2 and TRBJ2-1, with 9 bases lining up with TRBD2. After removal of 5 bases from V and 10 bases from J, the junction contained 9 bases not matched to a gene. The CDR3 has 14 amino acids. Looked up from germline, CDR1 is SGHTA and CDR2 is FQGNSA.

The chain employs TRBV20-1 and TRBJ2-1; TRBD2 matches 13 bases. CDR1 and CDR2 from the germline V gene are DFQATT and SNEGSKA (reference sequence). The trim removed 5 bases at V and 13 bases at J, leaving 17 bases unmatched. CDR3 size: 16 residues. CDR3 sequence: CSAVARTSGRYPQQFF. Written as DNA, the CDR3 is TGCAGTGCTGTAGCTAGGACTAGCGGGAGATACCCTCAACAGTTCTTC.

This clonotype was detected a few times. The chain uses TRBV25-1 and TRBJ2-5; D is ambiguous. The CDR3 extends over 14 amino acids. From germline, CDR1 is MGHDK and CDR2 SYGVNS. V was clipped by 3 bases and J by 2 bases, with 10 bases between them. The CDR3 DNA reads TGTGCCAGCAGTGACGGACGGAGTCAAGAGACCCAGTACTTC. Its translation is CASSDGRSQETQYF.

The V gene is TRBV30, the J gene TRBJ2-5; D gene uncertain. Germline CDR1 reads GTSNPN; CDR2 reads SVGIG (reference sequence). CDR3 length: 13 residues. Trimming took 4 bases from V and 6 from J, leaving 15 bases between them. This CDR3 is CAWNPQPLQTQYF. CDR3 coding DNA: TGTGCCTGGAACCCCCAACCCCTACAGACCCAGTACTTC.

This chain joins TRBV18 and TRBJ1-1; possible D gene TRBD1, 6 bases. CDR1 is KGHSH and CDR2 is LQKENI in the germline V gene. V lost 3 bases to trimming and J lost 8 bases, with 13 bases between them. The length of the CDR3 is 13 residues. CDR3 protein: CASSPTGTPEAFF. CDR3 DNA sequence: TGTGCCAGCTCACCGACCGGGACACCAGAAGCTTTCTTT. Full variable domain (outside the CDR3, taken from reference TRBV18 and TRBJ1-1): NAGVMQNPRHLVRRRGQEARLRCSPMKGHSHVYWYRQLPEEGLKFMVYLQKENIIDESGMPKERFSAEFPKEGPSILRIQQVVRGDSAAYFCASSPTGTPEAFFGQGTRLTVV.

This clonotype was detected many times. This rearrangement joins TRBV29-1 to TRBJ2-1, with 8 bases matching TRBD2. V shed 6 bases and J 3 bases; nucleotides not matched to a gene: 4. This CDR3 is 13 amino acids long. CDR1 and CDR2 from the germline V gene are SQVTM and ANQGSEA. As DNA, the CDR3 is TGCAGCGTGCGGGGGGCCAACTACAATGAGCAGTTCTTC. Translation gives CSVRGANYNEQFF.

This clonotype has only a few counts. The gene calls are TRBV29-1 and TRBJ2-5, with 10 nucleotides matching TRBD1. Germline values: CDR1 SQVTM, CDR2 ANQGSEA. V was clipped by 6 bases and J by 5 bases; unmatched bases: 12. There are 15 residues in the CDR3. The CDR3 coding sequence is TGCAGCGTCGGTAATCCGGGACAGGGGCGGGAGACCCAGTACTTC. Encoded protein: CSVGNPGQGRETQYF.

This clonotype was recorded a few times. The chain carries TRBV3-1 and TRBJ2-1, with 11 positions matching TRBD2. After removal of 1 base from V and 3 bases from J, the junction contained 5 bases not matched to a gene. This CDR3 contains 17 residues. Germline-derived CDR1 and CDR2 are LGHDT and YNNKEL (reference sequence). As DNA, the CDR3 is TGTGCCAGCAGCCAAGTCGGGGGGACTAGCGGCTACAATGAGCAGTTCTTC. Encoded protein: CASSQVGGTSGYNEQFF.

V is TRBV7-2 and J is TRBJ2-7, with 10 positions matching TRBD1. The CDR3 extends over 16 amino acids. The V gene end was trimmed by 3 bases and the J gene end by 5 bases; junction bases not matched to a gene: 10. Germline CDR1 reads SGHTA; CDR2 reads FQGNSA. CDR3 nucleotides: TGTGCCAGCAGCTTCCATACCGGGACAGGGGAAGACGAGCAGTACTTC. Translation: CASSFHTGTGEDEQYF.

This clonotype was seen a handful of times. This chain uses TRBV7-3 with TRBJ2-1; D is possibly TRBD1 (6 bases). Deletions cut 2 bases from V and 4 bases from J, with 12 bases between. The CDR3 covers 15 residues. CDR1 is SGHTA, CDR2 FQGTGA, per germline. CDR3 nucleotides: TGTGCCAGCAGCTTATTCTTAGGACAGTACAATGAGCAGTTCTTC. Translating gives CASSLFLGQYNEQFF. Full variable domain (remainder filled in from reference TRBV7-3 and TRBJ2-1): GAGVSQTPSNKVTEKGKYVELRCDPISGHTALYWYRQSLGQGPEFLIYFQGTGAADDSGLPNDRFFAVRPEGSVSTLKIQRTERGDSAVYLCASSLFLGQYNEQFFGPGTRLTVL.

This chain uses TRBV20-1 with TRBJ2-3, with D possibly TRBD2 on 7 matching bases. The CDR3 extends over 16 amino acids. Germline CDR1 DFQATT, CDR2 SNEGSKA (reference sequence). The V gene lost 5 bases and the J gene lost 3 bases, with 21 bases spanning the gap. CDR3 DNA sequence: TGCAGTGCTCTCGACCCGGCGGGGGCGATGACAGATACGCAGTATTTT. This gives the protein CSALDPAGAMTDTQYF.

The V and J genes are TRBV4-3 and TRBJ2-1; weak D call: TRBD2 (5 bases). Trimming took off 1 base at V and 6 bases at J, with 13 bases between the two ends. Germline V CDR1 and CDR2: LGHNA, YSLEER. CDR3 size: 15 residues. The CDR3 region has the DNA TGCGCCAGCAGCCAAGGAAGCGGACCTCTCAATGAGCAGTTCTTC. Translated, it gives CASSQGSGPLNEQFF.